Described below is a single T cell receptor (beta chain) sequence and its context. Antigen: not known. The authors made the TRB cDNA libraries by 5' RACE using UMI labels. One entry per CDR3 protein, without DNA, is what TCRdb gives after re-calling the 5' RACE reads. The sample table sets out about 130,000 distinct CDR3 sequences. These data belong to a study of CXCR3-negative and CXCR3-positive naive CD8 T cells. CDR3 length: 15 residues. The germline gives CDR1 PRHDT, CDR2 FYEKMQ (reference sequence). Study-wide points: Hydrophobicity of TRB CDR3s was greater in CXCR3-positive naive cells than in CXCR3-negative naive cells.

The TCR originated in a human donor in good health. Some clones in this sample may be carry-over from other donors' samples. The chain has TRBV13 and TRBJ2-7; TCRdb indicates TRBD1, and absent DNA this call remains unverified. What was sequenced was naive CXCR3+ CD8+ T cells from blood. Subset meaning: CD45RO-CCR7+CD27+CD95- naive CD8+ T cells expressing CXCR3 (TNR3+). CDR3 amino acids: CASSFGGAFSYEQYF.